This section outlines one T cell receptor (beta chain) sequence together with its context. Its cognate antigen is unknown. The data belong to a study of identical twins. Addition of a universal primer site occurred through template switching, and cDNA carried unique molecular identifiers. In TCRdb, the 5' RACE reads were re-called with MiXCR into one record per CDR3 protein. The profile shows a few hundred thousand distinct CDR3 sequences, about 16% of them singletons. Points from the study as a whole: Cross-sectional statistical analysis was relied on for the conclusions, without the same donors being followed. Twin pairs had excess sharing that was weaker in beta out-of-frame sequences. The presence of invariant MAIT and iNKT cells could partly confound analyses of zero-insertion sequences.

Germline V gene sequence: CDR1 SEHNR, CDR2 FQNEAQ (reference sequence). The CDR3 has 17 residues. V was trimmed by 7 bases and J by 0 bases, leaving 19 bases between them. These same records also appear under a second study, on yellow fever vaccine responses in identical twins.

This receptor was taken from a woman between 18 and 30 years old in good health. Sequencing was performed on CD4+ T cells sorted from blood. V gene TRBV7-9 combines with J gene TRBJ2-1; either TRBD1 or TRBD2 may fit D (6 bases each). DNA for the CDR3: TGTGCCAGCACCATGGGGGGCAGATTTAACTCCTACAATGAGCAGTTCTTC. It encodes CASTMGGRFNSYNEQFF.